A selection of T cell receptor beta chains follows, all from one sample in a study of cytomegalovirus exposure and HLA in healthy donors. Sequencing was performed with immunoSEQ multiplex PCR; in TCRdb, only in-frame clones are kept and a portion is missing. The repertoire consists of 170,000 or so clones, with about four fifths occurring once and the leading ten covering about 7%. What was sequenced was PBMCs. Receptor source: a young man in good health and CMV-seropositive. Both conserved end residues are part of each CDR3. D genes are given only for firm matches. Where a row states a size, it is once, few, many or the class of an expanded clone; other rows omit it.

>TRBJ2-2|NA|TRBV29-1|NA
TGCAGCGTGACAGGAGCTAACACCGGGGAGCTGTTTTTT
CSVTGANTGELFF
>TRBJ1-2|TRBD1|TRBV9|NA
TGTGCCAGCAGCCCCAGGGATAGGTACAGGGGGCACGGCTACACCTTC
CASSPRDRYRGHGYTF
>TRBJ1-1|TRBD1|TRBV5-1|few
TGCGCCAGCAGCCCCTCAACTCGACAGGGTGGAAACACTGAAGCTTTCTTT
CASSPSTRQGGNTEAFF
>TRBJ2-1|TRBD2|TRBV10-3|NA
TGTGCCATCGAGAAGCGGGGGGATTACAATGAGCAGTTCTTC
CAIEKRGDYNEQFF
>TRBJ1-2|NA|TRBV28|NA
TGTGCCAGCGGCCCCGGGGGGAGTGGTGGCTACACCTTC
CASGPGGSGGYTF
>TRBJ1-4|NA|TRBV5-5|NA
TGTGCCAGCAGCTTGGAAGGGGGGGCTAATGAAAAACTGTTTTTT
CASSLEGGANEKLFF
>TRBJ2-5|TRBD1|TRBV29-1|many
TGCAGAGGGGACAGCCCCAATGAGACCCAGTACTTC
CRGDSPNETQYF
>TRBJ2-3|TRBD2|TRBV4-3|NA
TGCGCCAGCAGCCGTAGCGGGGGCCGCACAGATACGCAGTATTTT
CASSRSGGRTDTQYF
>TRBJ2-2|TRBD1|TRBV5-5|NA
TGTGCCAGCAGCACGACAGGGTGGGGCGGGGAGCTGTTTTTT
CASSTTGWGGELFF
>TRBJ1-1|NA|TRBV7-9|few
TGTGCCAGCAGCTATAGAGGTAGAACTGAAGCTTTCTTT
CASSYRGRTEAFF
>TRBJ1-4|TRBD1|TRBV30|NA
TGTGCCTGGAGTGATGTGGGACAGTTTAATGAAAAACTGTTTTTT
CAWSDVGQFNEKLFF
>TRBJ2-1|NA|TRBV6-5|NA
TGTGCCAGCAGTTACTCGACAGCGAACTCCTACAATGAGCAGTTCTTC
CASSYSTANSYNEQFF
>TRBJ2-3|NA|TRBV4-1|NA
TGCGCCAGCAGCCAGGGCGGGGGCACAGATACGCAGTATTTT
CASSQGGGTDTQYF
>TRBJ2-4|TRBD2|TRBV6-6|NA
TGTGCCAGCAGTGGGGGGGTTGGGGTTCAGTACTTC
CASSGGVGVQYF
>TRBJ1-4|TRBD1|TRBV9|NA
TGTGCCAGCAGCGTCGGGACAGGGGGTGGGGAAAAACTGTTTTTT
CASSVGTGGGEKLFF
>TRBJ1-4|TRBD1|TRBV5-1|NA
TGCGCCAGCAGCTTGAGGCAGGGGGCTAGTGAAAAACTGTTTTTT
CASSLRQGASEKLFF